This TCR beta chain was sequenced during a study of regulatory T cells in long-lasting Graves disease. Study results and caveats: Persistent patients shared some 2,500 public clonotypes among themselves. Newly diagnosed patients shared fewer, at more than 850.

Including both end residues, the CDR3 is 14 amino acids long. Germline CDR1 is MNHNS and CDR2 is SASEGT. As for this clonotype: What it recognizes is unknown. The limits of the CDR3 on the DNA are not certain, so only TCRdb's listed CDR3 is given.

A single record per CDR3 protein comes from TCRdb applying MiXCR to the reads. The repertoire holds approximately 700 distinct CDR3 sequences, with 82% as singletons. The TCR library was prepared using RNA isolated from PBMCs. The clonotype comes from a woman aged 30 to 39 with Graves disease. The chain employs TRBV6-1 and TRBJ1-1; TRBD1 is the table's D call and was not checked against the DNA. This material consisted of peripheral blood mononuclear cells (PBMCs), taken with antithyroid drug treatment, in newly diagnosed or persistent Graves disease (not recorded which). CDR3 in amino acids: CASSLHFGQGEAFF.